Presented here are 23 T cell receptor beta chains from one specimen sequenced in a study of T cell responses to AZD1222 COVID-19 vaccine. Assay: immunoSEQ multiplex PCR; the TCRdb copy retains only in-frame clones and omits some. In the table there are 150,000 to 200,000 clones, 75% to 95% of which are singletons. Specimen: peripheral blood, collected on day 0 of AZD1222 vaccination. Receptors originate from an adult in good health.

The V and J genes are TRBV7-2 and TRBJ1-3; no reliable D call. The CDR3 consists of 15 residues. V lost 3 bases and J 0 bases, leaving 9 bases between the germline ends. The germline V gene has CDR1 SGHTA and CDR2 FQGNSA. The CDR3 is CASSFAPSSGNTIYF. DNA for the CDR3: TGTGCCAGCAGCTTCGCTCCAAGCTCTGGAAACACCATATATTTT.

The rearrangement uses TRBV6-5 and TRBJ1-2; perhaps TRBD1 as D (5 bases). Trimming removed 6 bases at V and 3 bases at J, with 17 bases between. This CDR3 is built from 15 residues. CDR1 MNHEY and CDR2 SVGAGI come from the germline V gene. The CDR3 region is CASRDSGLQDYGYTF. CDR3 in DNA: TGTGCCAGCAGAGATTCGGGACTCCAAGACTATGGCTACACCTTC.

The gene calls are TRBV5-1 and TRBJ1-1, with a weak D call TRBD1 (6 bases). Trimming took 6 bases from V and 5 from J, leaving 14 bases between them. Germline V CDR1 and CDR2: SGHRS, YFSETQ. This CDR3 has 13 amino acids. This CDR3 reads CASNEGDKTEAFF. The CDR3 DNA follows: TGCGCCAGCAACGAGGGGGACAAAACTGAAGCTTTCTTT.

This clone was seen a few times. The rearrangement links TRBV6-1 to TRBJ1-1, with 7 bases identical to TRBD1. V dropped 4 bases and J dropped 7; count of bases not matched to a gene: 18. Germline loops: CDR1 MNHNS, CDR2 SASEGT. The CDR3 consists of 17 residues. The CDR3 sequence is CASSVTGDPALPVEAFF. In DNA form, the CDR3 reads TGTGCCAGCAGTGTTACAGGGGACCCGGCACTGCCCGTTGAAGCTTTCTTT.

The CDR3 region is CASSQTGVLSYEQYF. The CDR3 DNA reads TGTGCCAGCAGCCAAACAGGGGTCCTCTCCTACGAGCAGTACTTC. This sequence joins TRBV3-1 (or the pseudogene TRBV3-2) and TRBJ2-7, with TRBD1 matching over 7 bases. V was pared by 2 bases and J by 0 bases, with 4 bases of the junction left unmatched. The CDR3 totals 15 residues. The V gene's germline CDR1 is LGHDT and CDR2 YNNKEL (reference sequence).

The V and J genes are TRBV7-2 and TRBJ1-5; D remains ambiguous. The germline V gene encodes CDR1 SGHTA and CDR2 FQGNSA. V lost 2 bases and J lost 3, with 8 bases in between. This CDR3 has 14 amino acids. The chain's CDR3 is CASSLLSYNQPQHF. The CDR3 nucleotides are TGTGCCAGCAGCTTACTTAGTTACAATCAGCCCCAGCATTTT.

V gene TRBV9 combines with J gene TRBJ1-1, with a weak D call TRBD1 (5 bases). CDR3 length: 12 amino acids. V gave up 4 bases and J gave up 5 bases, with 9 bases separating them. Per germline, CDR1 SGDLS and CDR2 YYNGEE. CDR3 in amino acids: CASSSGGTEAFF. The CDR3 DNA reads TGTGCCAGCAGCAGTGGGGGTACTGAAGCTTTCTTT.

The CDR3 bases are TGTGCCAGCAGCCAAGCAACAGGGGGCTCCTACGAGCAGTACTTC. This sequence encodes CASSQATGGSYEQYF. The chain joins TRBV3-1 (or the pseudogene TRBV3-2) to TRBJ2-7, with 8 bases fitting TRBD1. The trim removed 1 base at V and 0 bases at J, leaving 2 bases unmatched. CDR3 size: 15 residues. Per germline, CDR1 LGHDT and CDR2 YNNKEL (reference sequence).

The CDR3 sequence: CASSYSAGNQPQHF. The CDR3 nucleotides are TGTGCCAGCAGTTACTCAGCGGGCAATCAGCCCCAGCATTTT. The J gene is TRBJ1-5, the V gene TRBV6-5; D gene ambiguous. Germline V CDR1 and CDR2: MNHEY, SVGAGI. Trimming removed 0 bases from V and 2 bases from J, with 5 bases in between. The CDR3 has 14 amino acids.

The chain recombines TRBV27 with TRBJ2-7, with D unclear. Per germline, CDR1 MNHEY and CDR2 SMNVEV (reference sequence). Trimming took off 10 bases at V and 2 bases at J, with 18 bases between the two ends. This CDR3 comprises 14 residues. The CDR3: CAKSPGHLPYEQYF. CDR3 coding DNA: TGTGCCAAAAGCCCAGGTCATCTTCCCTACGAGCAGTACTTC.

The rearrangement joins TRBV6-5 to TRBJ1-2, with TRBD1 matching over 12 bases. This CDR3 is 14 amino acids long. Germline CDR1 is MNHEY and CDR2 is SVGAGI. V was clipped by 6 bases and J by 6 bases; unmatched bases: 5. CDR3 loop: CASRKGQGANGYTF. The CDR3, as DNA: TGTGCCAGCAGGAAGGGACAGGGGGCGAATGGCTACACCTTC.

CDR3 sequence reads: CATSDSGQAYNEQFF. The DNA for the CDR3 is TGTGCCACCAGTGATTCGGGACAGGCGTACAATGAGCAGTTCTTC. The chain has TRBV24-1 and TRBJ2-1, with 8 nucleotides matching TRBD1. V lost 2 bases to trimming and J lost 4 bases; unmatched junction nucleotides: 3. This CDR3 has 15 residues. The germline V gene has CDR1 KGHDR and CDR2 SFDVKD.

This chain links TRBV4-1 with TRBJ1-2; TRBD1 matches at 7 bases. Trimming took 0 bases from V and 10 from J; bases not matched to a gene: 5. Germline values: CDR1 MGHRA, CDR2 YSYEKL. The CDR3 totals 13 residues. DNA for the CDR3: TGCGCCAGCAGCCAAGACGGGACAGAGTCCTACACCTTC. This sequence encodes CASSQDGTESYTF.

The chain is built from TRBV25-1 and TRBJ1-6; D is unclear. Looked up from germline, CDR1 is MGHDK and CDR2 is SYGVNS. Trimming removed 4 bases at V and 4 bases at J, with 5 bases between. This CDR3 has 13 residues. CDR3 bases: TGTGCCAGCAGTGCCCCATATAATTCACCCCTCCACTTT. It specifies CASSAPYNSPLHF.

The rearrangement uses TRBV9 and TRBJ1-2, with 8 bases lining up with TRBD1. Germline assignment: CDR1 SGDLS and CDR2 YYNGEE. V was clipped by 0 bases and J by 4 bases; unmatched bases: 8. This CDR3 is built from 16 residues. The CDR3 DNA is TGTGCCAGCAGCGTAGATATCGCAGGGGGCGGCTATGGCTACACCTTC. Translating gives CASSVDIAGGGYGYTF.

This chain joins TRBV9 and TRBJ2-2, with D possibly matching TRBD1 (5 bases). Germline V gene data show CDR1 as SGDLS and CDR2 as YYNGEE. The CDR3 is 16 amino acids. V dropped 3 bases and J dropped 3 bases, with 15 bases sitting between them. CDR3 residues: CASSAPVGQDTGELFF. The CDR3 nucleotides read TGTGCCAGCAGCGCCCCCGTCGGACAAGACACCGGGGAGCTGTTTTTT.

The V call is TRBV7-8, the J call TRBJ1-5; D is ambiguous. CDR1 and CDR2 from the germline V gene are SGHVS and FQNEAQ. V dropped 5 bases and J dropped 1 base, with 9 bases sitting between them. The CDR3 length is 14 residues. CDR3 sequence: CASSRDDSNQPQHF. CDR3 nucleotides: TGTGCCAGCAGCCGAGATGACAGCAATCAGCCCCAGCATTTT.

This chain connects TRBV29-1 to TRBJ1-4, with D unclear. CDR3 size: 18 residues. Deletions cut 3 bases from V and 0 bases from J, with 20 bases between. The germline gives CDR1 SQVTM, CDR2 ANQGSEA. The CDR3 here is CSVDLPTGSEATNEKLFF. The DNA of the CDR3 is TGCAGCGTTGATCTACCCACCGGGTCAGAAGCAACTAATGAAAAACTGTTTTTT.

This chain joins TRBV4-2 and TRBJ2-5, with TRBD2 matching over 9 bases. The V and J ends lost 0 bases and 2 bases, in that order; junction bases with no gene match: 4. Per the germline V gene, CDR1 is LGHNA and CDR2 is YNFKEQ. The CDR3 runs 16 residues. CDR3 DNA: TGTGCCAGCAGCCAAGAAGTTCTAGCGGGGCAAGAGACCCAGTACTTC. It yields the protein CASSQEVLAGQETQYF.

This chain links TRBV4-1 with TRBJ1-5; tentatively, D is TRBD1 (5 bases). CDR1 is MGHRA, CDR2 YSYEKL, per germline. The CDR3 extends over 16 amino acids. The V gene lost 0 bases and the J gene lost 4 bases, with 13 bases spanning the gap. CDR3 region: CASSQDRGLINQPQHF. The CDR3 DNA is TGCGCCAGCAGCCAAGATAGGGGATTGATTAATCAGCCCCAGCATTTT.

This chain links TRBV10-3 with TRBJ1-2; D uncertain. Germline CDR1 and CDR2: ENHRY and SYGVKD. V was pared by 4 bases and J by 4 bases, with 16 bases between. CDR3 length: 15 amino acids. The CDR3 sequence: CAISAGPTDGYGYTF. CDR3 DNA sequence: TGTGCCATCAGTGCGGGCCCCACAGATGGCTATGGCTACACCTTC.

The chain uses TRBV18 and TRBJ1-2, with 8 bases lining up with TRBD1. J was trimmed by 8 bases and V by 7 bases; bases with no gene match: 15. The CDR3 totals 15 residues. CDR1 and CDR2 (germline): KGHSH, LQKENI. The CDR3 sequence: CASFPYPDRAGGYTF. The CDR3 nucleotides read TGTGCCAGCTTCCCCTACCCGGACAGGGCGGGAGGCTACACCTTC.

CDR3: CASSLPPAVETQYF. The CDR3 DNA reads TGTGCCAGCAGTCTTCCCCCAGCGGTGGAGACCCAGTACTTC. The V and J genes are TRBV28 and TRBJ2-5; D may be TRBD2 (5 bases). The CDR3 runs 14 residues. Per the germline V gene, CDR1 is MDHEN and CDR2 is SYDVKM. Trimming took 5 bases from V and 5 from J, leaving 15 bases between them.